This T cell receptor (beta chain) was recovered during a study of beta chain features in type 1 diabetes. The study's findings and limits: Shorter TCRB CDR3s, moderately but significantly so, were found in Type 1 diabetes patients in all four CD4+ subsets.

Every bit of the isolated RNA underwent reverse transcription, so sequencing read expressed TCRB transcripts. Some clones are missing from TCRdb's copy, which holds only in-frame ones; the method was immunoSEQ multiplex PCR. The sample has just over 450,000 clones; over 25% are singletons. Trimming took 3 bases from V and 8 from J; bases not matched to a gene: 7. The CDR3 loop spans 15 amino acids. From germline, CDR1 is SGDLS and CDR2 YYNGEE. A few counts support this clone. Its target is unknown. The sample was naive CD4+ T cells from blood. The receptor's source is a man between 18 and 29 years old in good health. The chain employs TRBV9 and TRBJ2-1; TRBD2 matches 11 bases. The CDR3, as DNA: TGTGCCAGCAGCGCCCGGCTAGCGGGAGGACATGAGCAGTTCTTC. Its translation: CASSARLAGGHEQFF.